This T cell receptor beta chain originates from a study of shared clonotypes between healthy human individuals. Study results and limitations: Clonotype sharing levels among donors were expected to vary with sequencing depth. Naive CD4 clonotype sharing across several donors was 5% to 6%.

With 8 bases removed from V and 3 bases from J, the gap between germline ends came to 11 bases. This CDR3 region has 12 residues. Germline lookup yields CDR1 LNHDA and CDR2 SQIVND (reference sequence). Naive-designated CD8 cells lacked CD45RO, were positively enriched for CCR7, and omitted terminally differentiated effector memory CD45RA+ cells. This clone was picked up a small number of times. No antigen is known for it. Other DNA sequences from this sample encode an identical CDR3 as well. The authors split each subset's genomic DNA evenly across several immunoSEQ plates. The data were produced by immunoSEQ multiplex PCR, yet TCRdb's version contains in-frame clones alone and is incomplete. The sample contains about 2.1 million clones, about 93% of which appear only once.

The chain combines TRBV19 with TRBJ2-7; the D gene is possibly TRBD1 (7 bases). The origin of this receptor is a man between 18 and 35 years old in good health. Some clones in this sample may be carry-over from other donors' samples. The sample consisted of naive CD8+ T cells from PBMCs. In DNA form, the CDR3 reads TGTGCCAGTTCCCAGGGGGGCTACGAGCAGTACTTC. This codes for CASSQGGYEQYF.